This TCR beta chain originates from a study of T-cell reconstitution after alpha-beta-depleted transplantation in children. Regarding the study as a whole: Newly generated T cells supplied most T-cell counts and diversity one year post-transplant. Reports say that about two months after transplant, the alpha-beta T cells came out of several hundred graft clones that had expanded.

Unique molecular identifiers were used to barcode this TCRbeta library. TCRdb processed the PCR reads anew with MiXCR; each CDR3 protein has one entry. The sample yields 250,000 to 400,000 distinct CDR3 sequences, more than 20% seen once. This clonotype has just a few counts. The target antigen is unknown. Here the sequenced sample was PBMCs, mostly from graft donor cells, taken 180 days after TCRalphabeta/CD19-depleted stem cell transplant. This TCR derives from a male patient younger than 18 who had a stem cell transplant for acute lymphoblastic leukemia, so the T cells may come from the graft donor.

In DNA form, the CDR3 reads TGTGCCAGCAGTAAAGACAGGGGAGGCAATCAGCCCCAGCATTTT. It is translated as CASSKDRGGNQPQHF. V is TRBV6-1 and J is TRBJ1-5; 8 bases are a match to TRBD1. Trimming took 5 bases from V and 2 from J; bases not matched to a gene: 5. This CDR3 region has 15 residues. Germline V gene data show CDR1 as MNHNS and CDR2 as SASEGT.